These T cell receptor beta chains were read from a single sample in a study of shared clonotypes between healthy human individuals. Here immunoSEQ multiplex PCR was the method, and the copy in TCRdb shows in-frame clones only, minus some. The data hold fewer than 850,000 clones, with just over 95% observed a single time. Sequencing input: naive CD8+ T cells sorted from blood. All receptors derive from a man aged 30-40 years in good health. CDR3s include the opening cysteine and the closing phenylalanine or tryptophan. A D gene is named only where the DNA matches it firmly. A row's size may be missing; if present it is once, few, many or a size class.

abundance: NA
d_gene: TRBD2
j_gene: TRBJ2-7
v_gene: TRBV18
CDR3nt: TGTGCCAGCTCCCTTAGCGGGAGGTACGAGCAGTACTTC
CDR3aa: CASSLSGRYEQYF

abundance: NA
d_gene: NA
j_gene: TRBJ2-7
v_gene: TRBV7-9
CDR3nt: TGTGCCAGCAGCTTAGAAACGACGGGGCCCACCCTATACGAGCAGTACTTC
CDR3aa: CASSLETTGPTLYEQYF

abundance: NA
d_gene: NA
j_gene: TRBJ2-7
v_gene: TRBV7-9
CDR3nt: TGTGCCAGCAGCTTAGTCGGCCAGGGTTTCCCTCCCGGCGAGCAGTACTTC
CDR3aa: CASSLVGQGFPPGEQYF

abundance: NA
d_gene: NA
j_gene: TRBJ2-5
v_gene: TRBV18
CDR3nt: TGTGCCAGCTCACCCCCCCTGGGGGAGACCCAGTACTTC
CDR3aa: CASSPPLGETQYF

abundance: NA
d_gene: NA
j_gene: TRBJ1-2
v_gene: TRBV27
CDR3nt: TGTGCCAGCAGTTTATCATCCCAGAGCGGCTACACCTTC
CDR3aa: CASSLSSQSGYTF

abundance: once
d_gene: NA
j_gene: TRBJ2-5
v_gene: TRBV11-2
CDR3nt: TGTGCCAGCAGCCGCCCAGGGGAGCGGGAGACCCAGTACTTC
CDR3aa: CASSRPGERETQYF

abundance: NA
d_gene: NA
j_gene: TRBJ2-1
v_gene: TRBV5-1
CDR3nt: TGCGCCAGCAGCTTCGGGGGCTACAATGAGCAGTTCTTC
CDR3aa: CASSFGGYNEQFF

abundance: NA
d_gene: NA
j_gene: TRBJ2-3
v_gene: TRBV7-9
CDR3nt: TGTGCCAGCAGCACAACAAGCACAGATACGCAGTATTTT
CDR3aa: CASSTTSTDTQYF

abundance: NA
d_gene: NA
j_gene: TRBJ2-7
v_gene: TRBV6-6
CDR3nt: TGTGCCAGCAGTTACTCGACGGCCATACGAGAGCAGTACTTC
CDR3aa: CASSYSTAIREQYF

abundance: NA
d_gene: TRBD2
j_gene: TRBJ2-1
v_gene: TRBV6-5
CDR3nt: TGTGCCAGCACTCGCGGGAGTGGTGAGCAGTTCTTC
CDR3aa: CASTRGSGEQFF

abundance: NA
d_gene: TRBD2
j_gene: TRBJ2-5
v_gene: TRBV4-3
CDR3nt: TGCGCCAGCAGCCAAGATCTGGCGGGAGTAACGGAGACCCAGTACTTC
CDR3aa: CASSQDLAGVTETQYF

abundance: NA
d_gene: TRBD2
j_gene: TRBJ2-1
v_gene: TRBV29-1
CDR3nt: TGCAGCGTTGAGTCGTTTACGAGGACTAGCGGGATGATATACAATGAGCAGTTCTTC
CDR3aa: CSVESFTRTSGMIYNEQFF

abundance: once
d_gene: TRBD2
j_gene: TRBJ2-1
v_gene: TRBV7-6
CDR3nt: TGTGCCAGCAGCTCACCGGGACTAGCCAATGAGCAGTTCTTC
CDR3aa: CASSSPGLANEQFF

abundance: NA
d_gene: NA
j_gene: TRBJ1-2
v_gene: TRBV7-6
CDR3nt: TGTGCCAGCAGCTTAGTGAGCGGGGGCTTAAACTATGGCTACACCTTC
CDR3aa: CASSLVSGGLNYGYTF

abundance: NA
d_gene: NA
j_gene: TRBJ2-7
v_gene: TRBV27
CDR3nt: TGTGCCAGCAGTATAATCACTCCCGGGACCCCATCCTACGAGCAGTACTTC
CDR3aa: CASSIITPGTPSYEQYF

abundance: NA
d_gene: TRBD1
j_gene: TRBJ2-7
v_gene: TRBV4-1
CDR3nt: TGCGCCAGCAGCCATGGGCAGGGGGCCTACGAGCAGTACTTC
CDR3aa: CASSHGQGAYEQYF

abundance: NA
d_gene: NA
j_gene: TRBJ2-5
v_gene: TRBV19
CDR3nt: TGTGCCAGTAGTACCGTACAGGGAACCGGAGAGACCCAGTACTTC
CDR3aa: CASSTVQGTGETQYF

abundance: once
d_gene: TRBD2
j_gene: TRBJ2-4
v_gene: TRBV14
CDR3nt: TGTGCCAGCAGCCAAGGTTGGGGACTAGTTCGGGACATTCAGTACTTC
CDR3aa: CASSQGWGLVRDIQYF

abundance: NA
d_gene: TRBD2
j_gene: TRBJ2-5
v_gene: TRBV6-6
CDR3nt: TGTGCCACCGGACTAGCGGGAGATGTGGAGACCCAGTACTTC
CDR3aa: CATGLAGDVETQYF

abundance: NA
d_gene: TRBD1
j_gene: TRBJ1-1
v_gene: TRBV28
CDR3nt: TGTGCCAGCAGTTCGACAGGGGCGAGGACTGAAGCTTTCTTT
CDR3aa: CASSSTGARTEAFF

abundance: NA
d_gene: TRBD2
j_gene: TRBJ2-2
v_gene: TRBV7-9
CDR3nt: TGTGCCACCTACGGGGGGGAAACGAACACCGGGGAGCTGTTTTTT
CDR3aa: CATYGGETNTGELFF

abundance: NA
d_gene: NA
j_gene: TRBJ1-3
v_gene: TRBV5-1
CDR3nt: TGCGCCAGCAGCTTGGAGGCAACAGGGGGAAACACCATATATTTT
CDR3aa: CASSLEATGGNTIYF

abundance: NA
d_gene: TRBD1
j_gene: TRBJ1-2
v_gene: TRBV5-8
CDR3nt: TGTGCCAGCAGCTTAGGGACAGGGAGCGTCTATGGCTACACCTTC
CDR3aa: CASSLGTGSVYGYTF

abundance: NA
d_gene: TRBD1
j_gene: TRBJ1-5
v_gene: TRBV11-3
CDR3nt: TGTGCCAGCAGCATTGGTGGGACAGCTAGCAATCAGCCCCAGCATTTT
CDR3aa: CASSIGGTASNQPQHF

abundance: NA
d_gene: NA
j_gene: TRBJ2-5
v_gene: TRBV28
CDR3nt: TGTGCCAGCAGGTTCATTGGGGTCGTGACCCAGTACTTC
CDR3aa: CASRFIGVVTQYF

abundance: NA
d_gene: NA
j_gene: TRBJ2-7
v_gene: TRBV7-9
CDR3nt: TGTGCCAGCAGCTTACCCGGCGAGCAGTACTTC
CDR3aa: CASSLPGEQYF

abundance: NA
d_gene: NA
j_gene: TRBJ1-5
v_gene: TRBV6-1
CDR3nt: TGTGCCAGCAGTGAAGGGTCTCGAAATCAGCCCCAGCATTTT
CDR3aa: CASSEGSRNQPQHF

abundance: NA
d_gene: TRBD1
j_gene: TRBJ2-7
v_gene: TRBV29-1
CDR3nt: TGCAGCGTTGACGGACAGGGGACCACCTACGAGCAGTACTTC
CDR3aa: CSVDGQGTTYEQYF

abundance: NA
d_gene: NA
j_gene: TRBJ2-5
v_gene: TRBV14
CDR3nt: TGTGCCAGCAGCCATCGCCCGTACCAAGAGACCCAGTACTTC
CDR3aa: CASSHRPYQETQYF

abundance: NA
d_gene: NA
j_gene: TRBJ2-2
v_gene: TRBV6-5
CDR3nt: TGTGCCAGCAGTTACACCCACTCAACCGGGGAGCTGTTTTTT
CDR3aa: CASSYTHSTGELFF

abundance: NA
d_gene: NA
j_gene: TRBJ1-5
v_gene: TRBV6-6
CDR3nt: TGTGCCAGCAGTTACGGGGGTGAAAGCAATCAGCCCCAGCATTTT
CDR3aa: CASSYGGESNQPQHF

abundance: NA
d_gene: NA
j_gene: TRBJ1-1
v_gene: TRBV7-6
CDR3nt: TGTGCCAGCAGCTTAAGGGGGACGGAATCAGGGATGAACACTGAAGCTTTCTTT
CDR3aa: CASSLRGTESGMNTEAFF

abundance: NA
d_gene: NA
j_gene: TRBJ2-2
v_gene: TRBV10-3
CDR3nt: TGTGCCATCAGGCCCGGACAGACGAACACCGGGGAGCTGTTTTTT
CDR3aa: CAIRPGQTNTGELFF

abundance: NA
d_gene: NA
j_gene: TRBJ1-2
v_gene: TRBV12-1
CDR3nt: TGTGCCAGCAGCATTCAGGGCCTTCGGTACTATGGCTACACCTTC
CDR3aa: CASSIQGLRYYGYTF

abundance: NA
d_gene: TRBD1
j_gene: TRBJ2-2
v_gene: TRBV10-3
CDR3nt: TGTGCCATTCGAGGGGGACAGGGGGAGAACACCGGGGAGCTGTTTTTT
CDR3aa: CAIRGGQGENTGELFF

abundance: NA
d_gene: NA
j_gene: TRBJ1-2
v_gene: TRBV27
CDR3nt: TGTGCCAGCAGTTTCGGGGAAAACTATGGCTACACCTTC
CDR3aa: CASSFGENYGYTF

abundance: NA
d_gene: TRBD2
j_gene: TRBJ2-7
v_gene: TRBV29-1
CDR3nt: TGCAGCGTTGGGGGACTAGACGTTTTGGGGCAGTACTTC
CDR3aa: CSVGGLDVLGQYF

abundance: NA
d_gene: NA
j_gene: TRBJ1-2
v_gene: TRBV29-1
CDR3nt: TGCAGTCACTCCGGAGCCGGCTACACCTTC
CDR3aa: CSHSGAGYTF

abundance: NA
d_gene: NA
j_gene: TRBJ1-1
v_gene: TRBV6-5
CDR3nt: TGTGCCAGATTACTCCCCGGGACACTAGAAGCTTTCTTT
CDR3aa: CARLLPGTLEAFF

abundance: NA
d_gene: NA
j_gene: TRBJ2-7
v_gene: TRBV4-1
CDR3nt: TGCGCCAGCAGCCAAGACCCCACGGGGAACGAGCAGTACTTC
CDR3aa: CASSQDPTGNEQYF

abundance: once
d_gene: TRBD1
j_gene: TRBJ2-1
v_gene: TRBV6-1
CDR3nt: TGTGCCAGCAGTACAGGGGTCGGAGAGCAGTTCTTC
CDR3aa: CASSTGVGEQFF